Shown below are 21 T cell receptor beta chains from a single sample sequenced in a study of ipilimumab plus nivolumab after autologous stem cell transplantation. Only in-frame clones appear in the TCRdb table, and some are missing; sequencing was by immunoSEQ multiplex PCR. In the table there are about 40,000 clones, more than 85% of which are singletons. The source material was PBMCs, sampled in a trial of ipilimumab plus nivolumab as post-transplant consolidation. These receptors originate from a male donor with multiple myeloma.

The J gene is TRBJ1-5, the V gene TRBV19, with 7 bases that match TRBD1. Germline loops: CDR1 LNHDA, CDR2 SQIVND (reference sequence). This CDR3 region has 15 residues. Unmatched junction bases numbered 6, after V lost 2 bases and J lost 5 bases. The CDR3 sequence is CASSIIRGGDQPQHF. CDR3 DNA: TGTGCCAGTAGTATAATCAGGGGGGGGGATCAGCCCCAGCATTTT.

The chain employs TRBV10-3 and TRBJ2-7, with D possibly matching TRBD2 (6 bases). From germline, CDR1 is ENHRY and CDR2 SYGVKD. Trimming cost V 11 bases and J 7 bases, with 27 bases left between them. The length of the CDR3 is 15 residues. This CDR3 reads CAAPPGGKSTNEQYF. The CDR3 bases are TGTGCCGCACCTCCGGGCGGGAAATCAACGAATGAGCAGTACTTC.

V gene TRBV28 combines with J gene TRBJ2-7; D call uncertain. This CDR3 comprises 15 residues. Trimming pared 5 bases from V and 0 bases from J, leaving 14 bases between. Germline loops: CDR1 MDHEN, CDR2 SYDVKM. The CDR3 here is CASSPYPRSSYEQYF. The DNA of the CDR3 is TGTGCCAGCAGTCCCTATCCCCGCTCCTCCTACGAGCAGTACTTC.

Details on this clone: Other DNA sequences in this sample translate to the same CDR3. CDR3 sequence (DNA): TGTGCCAGCAGCGCCTTAGGGGGAAACACCGGGGAGCTGTTTTTT. Amino acid sequence: CASSALGGNTGELFF. This chain links TRBV9 with TRBJ2-2, with a weak D call TRBD1 (6 bases). This CDR3 has 15 residues. Germline lookup yields CDR1 SGDLS and CDR2 YYNGEE. The V gene lost 3 bases and the J gene lost 2 bases, with 11 bases spanning the gap.

The V and J genes are TRBV4-3 and TRBJ2-1, with 9 bases that match TRBD2. Germline CDR1 reads LGHNA; CDR2 reads YSLEER. The length of the CDR3 is 17 residues. J gave up 9 bases and V 0 bases, and 12 bases lay outside the gene matches. The CDR3, as DNA: TGCGCCAGCAGCCAAGACGTATCGGCGGGAGGGCCTTTTGAGCAGTTCTTC. This sequence encodes CASSQDVSAGGPFEQFF.

The chain couples TRBV5-1 to TRBJ2-7; 8 nucleotides align to TRBD2. J lost 4 bases, V lost 4 bases, and 13 bases had no gene match. CDR1 SGHRS and CDR2 YFSETQ come from the germline V gene. The CDR3 covers 16 residues. CDR3 region: CASSRGLGSLGYEQYF. CDR3 nucleotide sequence: TGCGCCAGCAGCCGGGGACTAGGTTCCCTGGGTTACGAGCAGTACTTC.

The chain is built from TRBV5-1 and TRBJ2-3; 9 bases fit TRBD2. J gave up 1 base and V 0 bases, and 3 bases lay outside the gene matches. There are 16 residues in the CDR3. Per the germline V gene, CDR1 is SGHRS and CDR2 is YFSETQ. CDR3: CASSLDSGGRTDTQYF. The DNA of the CDR3 is TGCGCCAGCAGCTTGGATAGCGGGGGCCGCACAGATACGCAGTATTTT.

The rearrangement links TRBV4-1 to TRBJ1-4; 10 bases match TRBD1. Germline V gene sequence: CDR1 MGHRA, CDR2 YSYEKL. The J segment lost 5 bases and the V segment lost 1 base, leaving 1 base of the junction unmatched. CDR3 length: 15 residues. The CDR3 nucleotides read TGCGCCAGCAGCCAAGCGGACAGGGGGAATGAAAAACTGTTTTTT. Its translation is CASSQADRGNEKLFF.

This rearrangement joins TRBV18 to TRBJ2-1; D perhaps matches TRBD1 (6 bases). The germline CDR1 and CDR2 sequences are KGHSH and LQKENI. Trimming stripped 5 bases from V and 7 bases from J, with 9 bases between. This CDR3 is 12 amino acids long. CDR3 loop: CASSYQGNEQFF. CDR3 DNA: TGTGCCAGCTCATATCAGGGGAATGAGCAGTTCTTC.

V is TRBV5-5 and J is TRBJ2-2, with 9 bases aligning to TRBD2. The CDR3 is made up of 17 amino acids. Per the germline V gene, CDR1 is SGHKS and CDR2 is YYEKEE (reference sequence). Trimming removed 0 bases from V and 1 base from J; junction bases left unmatched: 4. CDR3 amino acids: CASSLVPREGNTGELFF. CDR3 nucleotide sequence: TGTGCCAGCAGCTTGGTTCCGCGGGAGGGGAACACCGGGGAGCTGTTTTTT.

V is TRBV10-3 and J is TRBJ1-5; D not resolved. Trimming removed 7 bases at V and 3 bases at J, with 25 bases between. Germline V gene sequence: CDR1 ENHRY, CDR2 SYGVKD. This CDR3 has 18 residues. In nucleotides, the CDR3 is TGTGCCATCACCCTATGTGTGCCCCCTGCCCGGGACAATCAGCCCCAGCATTTT. This sequence encodes CAITLCVPPARDNQPQHF.

This chain joins TRBV4-2 and TRBJ2-3, with D perhaps matching TRBD2 (6 bases). The germline CDR1 and CDR2 sequences are LGHNA and YNFKEQ. The CDR3 spans 16 residues. Trimming pared 1 base from V and 4 bases from J, leaving 15 bases between. The CDR3: CASSQVSGSPPDTQYF. The DNA of the CDR3 is TGTGCCAGCAGCCAAGTCTCCGGGAGCCCCCCAGATACGCAGTATTTT.

The rearrangement links TRBV5-1 to TRBJ2-5; D might be TRBD2 (6 bases). From germline, CDR1 is SGHRS and CDR2 YFSETQ. V was trimmed by 4 bases and J by 1 base, leaving 14 bases between them. The CDR3 is 15 residues long. CDR3 nucleotides: TGCGCCAGCAGCGGCGGGACTTTGTTCCAAGAGACCCAGTACTTC. Protein product: CASSGGTLFQETQYF.

The J gene is TRBJ2-6, the V gene TRBV5-1; possibly TRBD1 for D (5 bases). The CDR3 extends over 16 amino acids. Germline CDR1 and CDR2: SGHRS and YFSETQ. V was cut by 0 bases and J by 0 bases, with 7 bases left in between. For the CDR3, the DNA is TGCGCCAGCAGCTTGGACAGGTTCTCTGGGGCCAACGTCCTGACTTTC. Amino acid sequence: CASSLDRFSGANVLTF.

The chain uses TRBV18 and TRBJ1-2; D unclear. V shed 1 base and J shed 4 bases, with 13 bases lying between them. CDR1 is KGHSH, CDR2 LQKENI, per germline. The CDR3 totals 15 residues. This CDR3 reads CASSPLGKGAYGYTF. The CDR3 DNA reads TGTGCCAGCTCACCACTCGGGAAGGGTGCCTATGGCTACACCTTC. Drawing the rest from reference TRBV18 and TRBJ1-2, the complete variable domain is NAGVMQNPRHLVRRRGQEARLRCSPMKGHSHVYWYRQLPEEGLKFMVYLQKENIIDESGMPKERFSAEFPKEGPSILRIQQVVRGDSAAYFCASSPLGKGAYGYTFGSGTRLTVV.

The chain recombines TRBV9 with TRBJ2-3, with TRBD2 matching 14 bases. Germline V CDR1 and CDR2: SGDLS, YYNGEE. After removal of 6 bases from V and 2 bases from J, the junction contained 5 bases not matched to a gene. There are 16 residues in the CDR3. In DNA form, the CDR3 reads TGTGCCAGCAACAGACTAGCGGGGGGGATCACAGATACGCAGTATTTT. Translating it yields CASNRLAGGITDTQYF. Full variable domain (outside the CDR3, taken from reference TRBV9 and TRBJ2-3): DSGVTQTPKHLITATGQRVTLRCSPRSGDLSVYWYQQSLDQGLQFLIQYYNGEERAKGNILERFSAQQFPDLHSELNLSSLELGDSALYFCASNRLAGGITDTQYFGPGTRLTVL.

This chain uses TRBV30 with TRBJ1-1; 8 nucleotides match TRBD1. This CDR3 has 13 amino acids. The germline V gene encodes CDR1 GTSNPN and CDR2 SVGIG (reference sequence). J was trimmed by 13 bases and V by 3 bases; bases with no gene match: 13. The chain's CDR3 is CAWRIGTGRLDFF. The CDR3 DNA follows: TGTGCCTGGAGAATCGGGACAGGCCGACTAGATTTCTTT.

The chain couples TRBV6-6 to TRBJ1-2, with TRBD1 as a possible D gene (5 bases). Deletions cut 8 bases from V and 3 bases from J, with 16 bases between. In germline, CDR1 is MNHNY, CDR2 SVGAGI (reference sequence). CDR3 length equals 14 residues. The CDR3 reads CASAGGTSYYGYTF. The CDR3 coding sequence is TGTGCCAGCGCCGGCGGGACTTCATACTATGGCTACACCTTC.

This chain uses TRBV18 with TRBJ1-1; a weak D match, TRBD1 (6 bases). Germline loops: CDR1 KGHSH, CDR2 LQKENI. Trimming stripped 3 bases from V and 1 base from J, with 21 bases between. The CDR3 runs to 18 residues. The CDR3 coding sequence is TGTGCCAGCTCACCTAGAAGCCCCGCCGGACAGTCGAACACTGAAGCTTTCTTT. Its translation: CASSPRSPAGQSNTEAFF. The whole variable domain, remainder taken from reference TRBV18 and TRBJ1-1, is NAGVMQNPRHLVRRRGQEARLRCSPMKGHSHVYWYRQLPEEGLKFMVYLQKENIIDESGMPKERFSAEFPKEGPSILRIQQVVRGDSAAYFCASSPRSPAGQSNTEAFFGQGTRLTVV.

This rearrangement joins TRBV19 to TRBJ2-5; 8 positions match TRBD1. The CDR3 is 14 residues long. The V gene's germline CDR1 is LNHDA and CDR2 SQIVND (reference sequence). Unmatched junction bases numbered 8, after V lost 6 bases and J lost 5 bases. The chain's CDR3 is CASSPRGRGETQYF. The CDR3 DNA follows: TGTGCCAGTAGCCCCAGGGGGCGTGGGGAGACCCAGTACTTC.

The chain combines TRBV19 with TRBJ2-7, with D perhaps given as TRBD1 or TRBD2 (5 bases each). In germline, CDR1 is LNHDA, CDR2 SQIVND (reference sequence). V was trimmed by 3 bases and J by 3 bases, leaving 21 bases between them. The CDR3 runs 17 residues. The CDR3 region is CASSMNVARDVIYEQYF. The CDR3 nucleotides read TGTGCCAGTAGTATGAATGTAGCCCGGGACGTCATCTACGAGCAGTACTTC.